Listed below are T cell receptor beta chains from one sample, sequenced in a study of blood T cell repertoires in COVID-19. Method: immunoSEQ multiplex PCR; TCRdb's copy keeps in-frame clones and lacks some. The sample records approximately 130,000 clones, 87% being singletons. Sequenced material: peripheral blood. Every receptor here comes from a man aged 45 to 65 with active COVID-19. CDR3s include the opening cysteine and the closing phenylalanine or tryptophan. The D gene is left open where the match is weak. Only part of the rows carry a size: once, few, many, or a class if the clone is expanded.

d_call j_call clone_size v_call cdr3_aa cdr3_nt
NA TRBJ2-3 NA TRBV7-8 CASSLAGPFKGDTQYF TGTGCCAGCAGCTTGGCAGGGCCTTTCAAAGGGGATACGCAGTATTTT
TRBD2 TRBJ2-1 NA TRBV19 CASSTGLAGVGEQFF TGTGCCAGTAGTACAGGACTAGCGGGGGTGGGTGAGCAGTTCTTC
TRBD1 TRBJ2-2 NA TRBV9 CASSGWDQGAGELFF TGTGCCAGCAGCGGGTGGGACCAGGGGGCCGGGGAGCTGTTTTTT
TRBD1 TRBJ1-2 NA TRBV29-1 CSVVKNVGDRVGYYLGGYTF TGCAGCGTTGTCAAAAACGTCGGGGACAGGGTTGGATACTACCTGGGGGGCTACACCTTC
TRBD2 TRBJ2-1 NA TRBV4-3 CASSQRTSGYNEQFF TGCGCCAGCAGTCAACGGACTAGCGGGTACAATGAGCAGTTCTTC
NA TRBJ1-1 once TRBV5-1 CASSLYSPGPSSRGTEAFF TGCGCCAGCAGCTTGTACAGTCCAGGGCCATCTTCCAGGGGCACTGAAGCTTTCTTT
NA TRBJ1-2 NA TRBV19 CASSNLRRDGYTF TGTGCCAGTAGCAACCTCAGGAGGGATGGCTACACCTTC
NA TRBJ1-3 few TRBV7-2 CASSPMVSSGNTIYF TGTGCCAGCAGCCCTATGGTGAGCTCTGGAAACACCATATATTTT
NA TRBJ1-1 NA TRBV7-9 CASSARGGALGSNTEAFF TGTGCCAGCAGCGCCCGAGGGGGGGCGCTGGGTAGTAACACTGAAGCTTTCTTT
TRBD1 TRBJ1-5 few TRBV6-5 CASSPPPGQGQPQHF TGTGCCAGCAGCCCCCCTCCGGGACAGGGACAGCCCCAGCATTTT
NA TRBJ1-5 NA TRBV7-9 CASSLEAGNHPQHF TGTGCCAGCAGCTTAGAGGCAGGGAATCATCCCCAGCATTTT
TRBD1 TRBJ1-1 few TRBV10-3 CAISGSGTAGSEAFF TGTGCCATCAGTGGCTCCGGGACAGCCGGTTCAGAAGCTTTCTTT
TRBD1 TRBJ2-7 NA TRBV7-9 CASSPKGGRENEQYF TGTGCCAGCAGCCCTAAAGGGGGCCGGGAAAACGAGCAGTACTTC
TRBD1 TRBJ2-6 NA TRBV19 CASSLYRTGAMGGANVLTF TGTGCCAGTAGTCTCTACCGGACAGGGGCAATGGGAGGGGCCAACGTCCTGACTTTC